This T cell receptor beta chain originates from a study of T-cell reconstitution after alpha-beta-depleted transplantation in children. V was clipped by 6 bases and J by 2 bases, with 14 bases between them. The CDR3 length is 14 residues. The V gene's germline CDR1 is DFQATT and CDR2 SNEGSKA (reference sequence). A library of TCRbeta sequences, prepared with unique molecular identifiers, was generated. MiXCR, run by TCRdb on the PCR reads, gives a single entry per CDR3 protein. The sample consists of roughly 100,000 distinct CDR3 sequences, approximately 8.4% of them appearing once. This clonotype was recorded at least ten times.

The chain links TRBV20-1 to TRBJ1-3; D is possibly TRBD1 (5 bases). The specimen was PBMCs from the stem cell graft donor, collected from the stem cell graft. The receptor was derived from a human donor who donated a stem cell graft to a child with congenital amegakaryocytic thrombocytopenia. The CDR3 DNA reads TGCAGTGCGAGGCGGGGGAATGCTGGAAACACCATATATTTT. Translation: CSARRGNAGNTIYF.